The source of this T cell receptor beta chain is a study of blood T cell repertoires in COVID-19. Trimming pared 5 bases from V and 3 bases from J, leaving 16 bases between. Per germline, CDR1 MNHEY and CDR2 SMNVEV (reference sequence). The CDR3 sequence is 15 residues long. Generated by immunoSEQ multiplex PCR, the TCRdb table keeps only in-frame clones and is missing some. The sample lists roughly 230,000 clones, about 93% occurring once. This clonotype was sampled from a young man with COVID-19, enrolled during active disease. The material sequenced was peripheral blood. The J gene is TRBJ1-2, the V gene TRBV27; unclear D gene. CDR3 region: CASSNSIANHYGYTF. CDR3 DNA sequence: TGTGCCAGCAGTAATTCCATAGCGAATCACTATGGCTACACCTTC.